Listed below are T cell receptor beta chains from one sample, sequenced in a study of control samples from healthy donors and cancer patients. Sequencing was performed with immunoSEQ multiplex PCR; in TCRdb, only in-frame clones are kept and a portion is missing. The sample shows 150,000 to 200,000 clones, almost 90% of them seen only once. The sequenced sample consisted of blood. The receptors come from a man aged 18 to 30 in good health. CDR3s include the opening cysteine and the closing phenylalanine or tryptophan. The D gene is left open where the match is weak. Only some rows state a clone size, as once, few, many or a class for expanded clones.

>TRBJ1-5|NA|NA|TRBV15
CATSPGASNQPQHF
TGTGCCACCAGCCCCGGGGCGAGCAATCAGCCCCAGCATTTT
>TRBJ2-5|NA|NA|TRBV19
CASSPGLVGGGETQYF
TGTGCCAGTAGTCCGGGACTAGTAGGGGGCGGGGAGACCCAGTACTTC
>TRBJ2-1|once|TRBD2|TRBV7-3
CASSLTSGGLGKQFF
TGTGCCAGCAGCTTAACTAGCGGGGGATTGGGGAAGCAGTTCTTC
>TRBJ2-5|NA|NA|TRBV5-4
CASSFDEGGQETQYF
TGTGCCAGCAGCTTTGATGAGGGGGGACAAGAGACCCAGTACTTC
>TRBJ2-2|NA|NA|TRBV5-6
CASSTGPPGNTGELFF
TGTGCCAGCAGCACCGGGCCCCCCGGGAACACCGGGGAGCTGTTTTTT
>TRBJ1-1|NA|NA|TRBV5-1
CASSFRANTEAFF
TGCGCCAGCAGCTTTAGGGCAAACACTGAAGCTTTCTTT
>TRBJ1-1|once|NA|TRBV30
CAWSVWGGTEAFF
TGTGCCTGGAGTGTATGGGGGGGGACTGAAGCTTTCTTT
>TRBJ2-3|NA|TRBD2|TRBV4-3
CASSHWTSGRNADTQYF
TGCGCCAGCAGCCATTGGACTAGCGGGAGAAACGCAGATACGCAGTATTTT
>TRBJ2-7|NA|TRBD2|TRBV19
CASSEGTSGVPYEQYF
TGTGCCAGTAGTGAAGGGACTAGCGGAGTTCCCTACGAGCAGTACTTC
>TRBJ2-3|NA|NA|TRBV7-3
CASSSGASTDTQYF
TGTGCCAGCAGCAGCGGAGCTAGCACAGATACGCAGTATTTT
>TRBJ2-1|NA|TRBD2|TRBV28
CASSSPWSGGGSLNNEQFF
TGTGCCAGCAGTTCCCCTTGGAGCGGGGGGGGGAGCCTTAACAATGAGCAGTTCTTC
>TRBJ2-1|NA|TRBD2|TRBV4-2
CASSQDLLAGKYNEQFF
TGTGCCAGCAGCCAAGATTTGCTAGCGGGGAAGTACAATGAGCAGTTCTTC
>TRBJ2-2|NA|NA|TRBV18
CASSPEGLTGELFF
TGTGCCAGCTCCCCGGAGGGGCTGACCGGGGAGCTGTTTTTT
>TRBJ2-1|once|TRBD1|TRBV24-1
CATSELGQGTVNEQFF
TGTGCCACCAGTGAACTAGGACAGGGGACAGTCAATGAGCAGTTCTTC
>TRBJ1-1|NA|NA|TRBV27
CASRRGRQAMNTEAFF
TGTGCCAGCAGGCGTGGTCGACAGGCCATGAACACTGAAGCTTTCTTT
>TRBJ2-5|NA|NA|TRBV5-6
CASSLMETQYF
TGTGCCAGCAGCTTGATGGAGACCCAGTACTTC
>TRBJ2-3|NA|NA|TRBV11-2
CASSLLGADTQYF
TGTGCCAGCAGCTTGTTAGGGGCGGATACGCAGTATTTT
>TRBJ1-2|NA|NA|TRBV3-1/TRBV3-2
CASSQDKPYRGANYGYTF
TGTGCCAGCAGCCAAGACAAACCTTACCGGGGAGCTAACTATGGCTACACCTTC
>TRBJ1-6|NA|NA|TRBV2
CASTPNPWVGSPLHF
TGTGCCAGCACCCCGAACCCCTGGGTCGGATCACCCCTCCACTTT
>TRBJ1-5|NA|TRBD1|TRBV18
CASSSGQANQPQHF
TGTGCCAGCTCATCCGGACAGGCGAATCAGCCCCAGCATTTT
>TRBJ2-3|NA|NA|TRBV6-2/TRBV6-3
CASSYGINTQYF
TGTGCCAGCAGTTACGGAATCAATACGCAGTATTTT
>TRBJ2-7|NA|NA|TRBV7-2
CASSYPGQRDYEQYF
TGTGCCAGCAGCTACCCAGGACAAAGAGACTACGAGCAGTACTTC
>TRBJ1-1|NA|NA|TRBV28
CASSLAEGTEAFF
TGTGCCAGCAGCCTCGCAGAGGGGACTGAAGCTTTCTTT
>TRBJ1-4|NA|NA|TRBV4-3
CASSQDLWGGDEKLFF
TGCGCCAGCAGCCAAGATCTATGGGGGGGTGATGAAAAACTGTTTTTT
>TRBJ2-3|NA|NA|TRBV5-4
CASRNGPTDTQYF
TGTGCCAGCAGGAATGGGCCCACAGATACGCAGTATTTT